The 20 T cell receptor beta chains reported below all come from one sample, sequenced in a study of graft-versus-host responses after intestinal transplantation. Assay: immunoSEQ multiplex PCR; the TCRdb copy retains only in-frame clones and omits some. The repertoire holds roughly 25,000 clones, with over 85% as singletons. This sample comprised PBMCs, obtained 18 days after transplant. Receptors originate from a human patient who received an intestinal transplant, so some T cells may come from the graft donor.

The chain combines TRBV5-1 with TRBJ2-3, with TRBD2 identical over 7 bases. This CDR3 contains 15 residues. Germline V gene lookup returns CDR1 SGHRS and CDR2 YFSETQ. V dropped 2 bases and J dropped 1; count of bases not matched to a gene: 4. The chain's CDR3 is CASSFAGDRTDTQYF. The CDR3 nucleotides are TGCGCCAGCAGCTTCGCGGGGGACCGCACAGATACGCAGTATTTT.

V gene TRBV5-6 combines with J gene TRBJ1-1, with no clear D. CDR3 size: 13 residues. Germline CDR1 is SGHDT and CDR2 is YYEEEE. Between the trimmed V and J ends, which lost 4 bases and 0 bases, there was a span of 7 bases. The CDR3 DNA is TGTGCCAGCAGCCCCAACCTGAACACTGAAGCTTTCTTT. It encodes CASSPNLNTEAFF.

The CDR3, as DNA: TGTGCCAGCAGCTTAGACACAGGGGCTGTTCAGCCCCAGCATTTT. The encoded protein is CASSLDTGAVQPQHF. V gene TRBV11-2 combines with J gene TRBJ1-5; 7 nucleotides align to TRBD1. The CDR3 has 15 residues. V was pared by 0 bases and J by 6 bases, with 5 bases of the junction left unmatched. CDR1 is SGHAT, CDR2 FQNNGV, per germline.

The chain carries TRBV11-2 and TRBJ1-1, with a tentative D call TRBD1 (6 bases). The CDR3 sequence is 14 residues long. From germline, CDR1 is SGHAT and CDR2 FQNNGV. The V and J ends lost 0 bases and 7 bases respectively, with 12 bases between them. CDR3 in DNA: TGTGCCAGCAGCTTAGAGGGGGCGTTTAGTGAAGCTTTCTTT. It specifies CASSLEGAFSEAFF. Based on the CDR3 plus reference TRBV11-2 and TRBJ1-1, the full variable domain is EAGVAQSPRYKIIEKRQSVAFWCNPISGHATLYWYQQILGQGPKLLIQFQNNGVVDDSQLPKDRFSAERLKGVDSTLKIQPAKLEDSAVYLCASSLEGAFSEAFFGQGTRLTVV.

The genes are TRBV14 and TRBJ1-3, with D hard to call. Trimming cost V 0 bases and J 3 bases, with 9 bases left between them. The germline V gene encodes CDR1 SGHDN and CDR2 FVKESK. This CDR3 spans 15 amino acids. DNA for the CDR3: TGTGCCAGCAGCCAAGAGTTTGGGGTTGGAAACACCATATATTTT. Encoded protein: CASSQEFGVGNTIYF.

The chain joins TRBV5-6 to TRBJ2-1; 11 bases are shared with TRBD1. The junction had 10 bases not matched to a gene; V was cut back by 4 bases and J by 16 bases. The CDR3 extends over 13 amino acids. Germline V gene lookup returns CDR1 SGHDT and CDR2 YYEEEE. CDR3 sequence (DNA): TGTGCCAGCAGCGTCCGGGACAGGGGGGAGGCTTTCTTC. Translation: CASSVRDRGEAFF.

The CDR3 DNA reads TGTGCCAGCATCTCGCCCACTAACACTGAAGCTTTCTTT. It codes for CASISPTNTEAFF. This rearrangement joins TRBV6-5 to TRBJ1-1; D call uncertain. Germline values: CDR1 MNHEY, CDR2 SVGAGI. Trimming stripped 7 bases from V and 2 bases from J, with 11 bases between. This CDR3 has 13 amino acids.

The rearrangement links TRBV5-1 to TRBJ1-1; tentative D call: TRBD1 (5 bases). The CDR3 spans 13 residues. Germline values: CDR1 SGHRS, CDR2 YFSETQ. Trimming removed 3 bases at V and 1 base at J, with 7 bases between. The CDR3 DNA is TGCGCCAGCAGCTCACAGGCGAACACTGAAGCTTTCTTT. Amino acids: CASSSQANTEAFF.

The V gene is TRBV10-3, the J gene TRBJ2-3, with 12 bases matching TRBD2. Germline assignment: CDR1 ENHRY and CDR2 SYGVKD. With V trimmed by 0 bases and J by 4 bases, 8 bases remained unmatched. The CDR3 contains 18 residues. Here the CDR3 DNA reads TGTGCCATCAGTGAGTCCCCCCCGGGACTAGCGGGTTCAGATACGCAGTATTTT. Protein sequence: CAISESPPGLAGSDTQYF.

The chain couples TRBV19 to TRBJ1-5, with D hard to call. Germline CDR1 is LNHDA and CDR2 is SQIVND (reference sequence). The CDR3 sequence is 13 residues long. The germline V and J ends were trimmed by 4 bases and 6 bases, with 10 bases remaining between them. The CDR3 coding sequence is TGTGCCAGTAGTAGGTCCGGGATTCAGCCCCAGCATTTT. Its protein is CASSRSGIQPQHF. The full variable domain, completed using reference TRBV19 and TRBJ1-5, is DGGITQSPKYLFRKEGQNVTLSCEQNLNHDAMYWYRQDPGQGLRLIYYSQIVNDFQKGDIAEGYSVSREKKESFPLTVTSAQKNPTAFYLCASSRSGIQPQHFGDGTRLSIL.

The CDR3 spells CASSQEGNEQFF. CDR3 DNA: TGCGCCAGCAGCCAAGAAGGAAATGAGCAGTTCTTC. The V call is TRBV4-1, the J call TRBJ2-1; D remains unclear. The germline V gene has CDR1 MGHRA and CDR2 YSYEKL. V lost 0 bases and J 7 bases, leaving 4 bases between the germline ends. This CDR3 has 12 amino acids.

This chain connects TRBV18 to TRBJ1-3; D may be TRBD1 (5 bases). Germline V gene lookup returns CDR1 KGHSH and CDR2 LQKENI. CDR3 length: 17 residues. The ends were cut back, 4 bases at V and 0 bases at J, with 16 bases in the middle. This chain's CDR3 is CASSRTVGQNSGNTIYF. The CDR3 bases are TGTGCCAGCTCACGGACGGTGGGGCAAAACTCTGGAAACACCATATATTTT. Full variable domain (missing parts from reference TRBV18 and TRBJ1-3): NAGVMQNPRHLVRRRGQEARLRCSPMKGHSHVYWYRQLPEEGLKFMVYLQKENIIDESGMPKERFSAEFPKEGPSILRIQQVVRGDSAAYFCASSRTVGQNSGNTIYFGEGSWLTVV.

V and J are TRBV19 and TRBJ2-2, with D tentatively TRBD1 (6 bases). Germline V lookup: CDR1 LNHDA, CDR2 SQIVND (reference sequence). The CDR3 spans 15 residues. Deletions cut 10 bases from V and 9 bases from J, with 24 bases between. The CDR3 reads CATLPGHSIGRELFF. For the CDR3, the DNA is TGTGCCACCCTACCGGGACACAGCATTGGGAGGGAGCTGTTTTTT.

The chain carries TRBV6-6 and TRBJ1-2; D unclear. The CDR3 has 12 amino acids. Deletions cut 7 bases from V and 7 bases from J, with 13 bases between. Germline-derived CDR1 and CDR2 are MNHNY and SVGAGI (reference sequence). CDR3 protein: CASTDTGGGYTF. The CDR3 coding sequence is TGTGCCAGCACCGATACCGGAGGTGGCTACACCTTC.

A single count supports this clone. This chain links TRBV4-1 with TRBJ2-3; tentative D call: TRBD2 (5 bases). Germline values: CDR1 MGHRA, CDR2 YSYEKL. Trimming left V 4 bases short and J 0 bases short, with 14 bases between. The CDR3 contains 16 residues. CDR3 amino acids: CASSPTRSRSTDTQYF. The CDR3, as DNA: TGCGCCAGCAGCCCTACTAGGAGCCGTAGCACAGATACGCAGTATTTT.

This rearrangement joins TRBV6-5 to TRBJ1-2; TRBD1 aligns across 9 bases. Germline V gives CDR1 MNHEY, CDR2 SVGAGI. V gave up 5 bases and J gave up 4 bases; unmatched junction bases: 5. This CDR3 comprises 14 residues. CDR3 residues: CASSEGGQGYGYTF. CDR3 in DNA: TGTGCCAGCAGTGAAGGGGGACAGGGCTATGGCTACACCTTC.

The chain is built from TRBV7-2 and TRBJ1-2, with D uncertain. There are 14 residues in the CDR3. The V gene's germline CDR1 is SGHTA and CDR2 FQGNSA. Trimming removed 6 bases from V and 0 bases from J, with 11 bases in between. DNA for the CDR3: TGTGCCAGCAGGATGGGATTTGCTAACTATGGCTACACCTTC. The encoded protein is CASRMGFANYGYTF.

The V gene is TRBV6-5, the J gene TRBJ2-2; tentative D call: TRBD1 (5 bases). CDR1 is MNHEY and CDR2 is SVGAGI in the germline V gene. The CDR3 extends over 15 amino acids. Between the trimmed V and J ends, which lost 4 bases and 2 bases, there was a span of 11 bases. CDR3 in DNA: TGTGCCAGCAGTTCCAGGGTTGGCAACACCGGGGAGCTGTTTTTT. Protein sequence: CASSSRVGNTGELFF.

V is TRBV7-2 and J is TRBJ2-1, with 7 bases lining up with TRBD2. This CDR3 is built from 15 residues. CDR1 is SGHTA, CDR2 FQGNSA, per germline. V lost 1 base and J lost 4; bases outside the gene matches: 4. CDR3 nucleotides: TGTGCCAGCAGCTTAGTTGGCGGGGGATACAATGAGCAGTTCTTC. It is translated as CASSLVGGGYNEQFF.

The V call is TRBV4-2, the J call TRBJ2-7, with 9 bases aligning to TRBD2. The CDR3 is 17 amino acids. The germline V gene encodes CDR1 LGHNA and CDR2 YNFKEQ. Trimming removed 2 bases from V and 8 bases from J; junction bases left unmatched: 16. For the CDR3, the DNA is TGTGCCAGCAGCCAAACCGTCGGGCGGGGGGGATTAACCCAGCAGTACTTC. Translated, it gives CASSQTVGRGGLTQQYF.